These 7 T cell receptor beta chains were all obtained from the same sample, sequenced in a study of T cell responses to AZD1222 COVID-19 vaccine. The table came from immunoSEQ multiplex PCR; TCRdb's copy has only in-frame clones and leaves some out. The table has 200,000 to 250,000 clones, more than 85% seen once. The sample consisted of peripheral blood, taken on day 0 of MenACWY control vaccination. These receptors came from an adult in good health.

The CDR3 region is CASSQGEYSYEQYF. In DNA, the CDR3 is TGTGCCAGCTCCCAGGGAGAATACTCCTACGAGCAGTACTTC. This chain uses TRBV18 with TRBJ2-7; D is tentatively TRBD1 or TRBD2 (5 bases each). The CDR3 spans 14 residues. Trimming pared 6 bases from V and 0 bases from J, leaving 12 bases between. Per germline, CDR1 KGHSH and CDR2 LQKENI.

This chain connects TRBV9 to TRBJ1-1, with D perhaps matching TRBD1 (6 bases). Germline assignment: CDR1 SGDLS and CDR2 YYNGEE. Trimming removed 3 bases from V and 8 bases from J, with 14 bases in between. The CDR3 loop spans 13 amino acids. This chain's CDR3 is CASSGHTGTEAFF. The CDR3 DNA sequence: TGTGCCAGCAGCGGACATACCGGGACAGAAGCTTTCTTT.

The rearrangement uses TRBV2 and TRBJ1-1, with D unresolved. CDR1 and CDR2 from the germline V gene are SNHLY and FYNNEI. Trimming removed 1 base from V and 0 bases from J, with 6 bases in between. CDR3 size: 14 residues. The CDR3: CASSEGLLNTEAFF. CDR3 nucleotide sequence: TGTGCCAGCAGTGAAGGACTGTTGAACACTGAAGCTTTCTTT.

V is TRBV4-3 and J is TRBJ2-3; tentatively, D is TRBD2 (7 bases). Germline-derived CDR1 and CDR2 are LGHNA and YSLEER. Trimming pared 0 bases from V and 7 bases from J, leaving 14 bases between. The CDR3 contains 15 residues. This chain's CDR3 is CASSQDAGAGYTQYF. In DNA, the CDR3 is TGCGCCAGCAGCCAAGATGCGGGGGCCGGTTATACGCAGTATTTT.

The genes are TRBV30 and TRBJ2-1; the match to TRBD2 covers 10 bases. The junction had 10 bases not matched to a gene; V was cut back by 4 bases and J by 7 bases. CDR3 length equals 15 residues. CDR1 GTSNPN and CDR2 SVGIG come from the germline V gene (reference sequence). The CDR3 region has the DNA TGTGCCTGGACCGTAGGGCTAGCGGGGGAGAATGAGCAGTTCTTC. Its protein is CAWTVGLAGENEQFF. The full variable domain, its missing parts supplied by reference TRBV30 and TRBJ2-1, is SQTIHQWPATLVQPVGSPLSLECTVEGTSNPNLYWYRQAAGRGLQLLFYSVGIGQISSEVPQNLSASRPQDRQFILSSKKLLLSDSGFYLCAWTVGLAGENEQFFGPGTRLTVL.

The chain joins TRBV5-1 to TRBJ1-1; 7 nucleotides align to TRBD1. The germline V gene encodes CDR1 SGHRS and CDR2 YFSETQ. Trimming removed 0 bases from V and 6 bases from J; junction bases left unmatched: 5. The CDR3 contains 14 residues. CDR3 sequence: CASSLEDRLSEAFF. CDR3 bases: TGCGCCAGCAGCTTGGAGGACAGGTTATCTGAAGCTTTCTTT.

The chain couples TRBV19 to TRBJ1-1, with no clear D. V shed 0 bases and J shed 6 bases, with 11 bases lying between them. The CDR3 extends over 14 amino acids. Germline loops: CDR1 LNHDA, CDR2 SQIVND (reference sequence). Here the CDR3 DNA reads TGTGCCAGTAGTATAGAGGTCCCCGGCGCTGAAGCTTTCTTT. Its translation is CASSIEVPGAEAFF.